These 24 T cell receptor beta chains were all obtained from the same sample, sequenced in a study of shared clonotypes between healthy human individuals. Clones were read by immunoSEQ multiplex PCR, and TCRdb kept only the in-frame ones, dropping some. There are under 1,100,000 clones in the sample; 75% to 85% occur only once, and 0.55% to 0.7% lies in the top ten. The specimen was memory CD4+ T cells from PBMCs. Subset given: CD45RA-negative fraction. All receptors derive from a man aged 18 to 30 in good health. Some clones in this sample may be carry-over from other donors' samples.

CDR3 DNA: TGCGCCAGCAGCTTAAAACAGGGGAACACTGAAGCTTTCTTT. It translates to CASSLKQGNTEAFF. The chain employs TRBV5-1 and TRBJ1-1; perhaps TRBD1 as D (6 bases). The germline V and J ends were trimmed by 2 bases and 1 base, with 9 bases remaining between them. The CDR3 runs 14 residues. Germline V gene data show CDR1 as SGHRS and CDR2 as YFSETQ.

This clone was counted a single time. The V call is TRBV28, the J call TRBJ1-2; weak D call: TRBD1 (5 bases). Germline V lookup: CDR1 MDHEN, CDR2 SYDVKM. The V end lost 6 bases, the J end lost 9 bases, and 11 bases lay between the germline ends. This CDR3 contains 11 residues. In DNA form, the CDR3 reads TGTGCCAGCAGCTCAGGGTTAAGCTACACCTTC. Protein: CASSSGLSYTF.

J is TRBJ2-7 and V is TRBV7-6; 10 bases fit TRBD2. CDR1 and CDR2 (germline): SGHVS, FNYEAQ. The junction had 16 bases not matched to a gene; V was cut back by 2 bases and J by 6 bases. The CDR3 spans 18 residues. The chain's CDR3 is CASSLSSSLAGAWAEQYF. The CDR3 nucleotides are TGTGCCAGCAGCTTAAGTTCGTCGCTAGCGGGAGCTTGGGCCGAGCAGTACTTC.

This sequence joins TRBV5-1 and TRBJ2-2; 9 nucleotides align to TRBD2. In germline, CDR1 is SGHRS, CDR2 YFSETQ. V shed 0 bases and J 5 bases; nucleotides not matched to a gene: 5. CDR3 length: 16 amino acids. The CDR3 coding sequence is TGCGCCAGCAGCTTGGAAGCGGGAGGTGCTACCGGGGAGCTGTTTTTT. This gives the protein CASSLEAGGATGELFF.

The chain has TRBV5-4 and TRBJ1-1; D remains unclear. V lost 3 bases to trimming and J lost 1 base, with 10 bases between them. Germline CDR1 and CDR2: SGHNT and YYREEE (reference sequence). The CDR3 consists of 14 residues. The CDR3 region has the DNA TGTGCCAGCAGCTCTCGGGAATCGAACACTGAAGCTTTCTTT. This gives the protein CASSSRESNTEAFF.

V is TRBV6-5 and J is TRBJ2-1; 8 bases match TRBD2. The CDR3 spans 14 residues. V trimming: 7 bases; J trimming: 2 bases; junction bases outside the gene matches: 4. CDR1 is MNHEY and CDR2 is SVGAGI in the germline V gene. The CDR3 region has the DNA TGTGCCAGCAACCCGGGACTAGCCTACAATGAGCAGTTCTTC. Its translation is CASNPGLAYNEQFF.

This clone was counted at least ten times. The V gene is TRBV27, the J gene TRBJ2-5, with TRBD2 matching 7 bases. Looked up from germline, CDR1 is MNHEY and CDR2 is SMNVEV (reference sequence). The J segment lost 0 bases and the V segment lost 6 bases, leaving 13 bases of the junction unmatched. The CDR3 covers 17 residues. The CDR3 here is CASRKTGGFPYQETQYF. Written as DNA, the CDR3 is TGTGCCAGCAGAAAAACCGGGGGGTTCCCGTACCAAGAGACCCAGTACTTC.

With respect to this clone: The same CDR3 arises from other DNA sequences in this sample as well. This chain connects TRBV28 to TRBJ2-7; D may be TRBD1 (6 bases). The V gene lost 4 bases and the J gene lost 2 bases, with 12 bases spanning the gap. The length of the CDR3 is 14 residues. Germline CDR1 reads MDHEN; CDR2 reads SYDVKM. The chain's CDR3 is CASSSPTGTYEQYF. DNA for the CDR3: TGTGCCAGCAGTTCCCCTACAGGGACCTACGAGCAGTACTTC.

This CDR3 is CASSSASRDSGANVLTF. The CDR3 coding sequence is TGTGCCAGCAGCTCCGCGTCCCGTGACTCTGGGGCCAACGTCCTGACTTTC. V and J are TRBV5-4 and TRBJ2-6; D gene uncertain. Per the germline V gene, CDR1 is SGHNT and CDR2 is YYREEE (reference sequence). The CDR3 contains 17 residues. The V end was cut by 3 bases, the J end by 0 bases, with 13 bases between.

The chain carries TRBV6-1 and TRBJ2-7; no clear D gene. V was shortened by 0 bases and J by 6 bases, with 9 bases between the two germline ends. This CDR3 is built from 13 residues. Germline lookup yields CDR1 MNHNS and CDR2 SASEGT. Written as DNA, the CDR3 is TGTGCCAGCAGTGAAGCGTTAATAGGCGAGCAGTACTTC. Translated: CASSEALIGEQYF.

This chain uses TRBV28 with TRBJ1-1; D gene ambiguous. CDR3 length: 11 residues. V was trimmed by 6 bases and J by 7 bases, leaving 9 bases between them. In germline, CDR1 is MDHEN, CDR2 SYDVKM. As DNA, the CDR3 is TGTGCCAGCAGACTCTCGGGTGAAGCTTTCTTT. It encodes CASRLSGEAFF. Using reference TRBV28 and TRBJ1-1 for the parts outside the CDR3, the full variable domain is DVKVTQSSRYLVKRTGEKVFLECVQDMDHENMFWYRQDPGLGLRLIYFSYDVKMKEKGDIPEGYSVSREKKERFSLILESASTNQTSMYLCASRLSGEAFFGQGTRLTVV.

This chain links TRBV7-9 with TRBJ2-2; D is possibly TRBD2 (5 bases). The CDR3 contains 10 residues. Germline V gene lookup returns CDR1 SEHNR and CDR2 FQNEAQ (reference sequence). Trimming shortened V by 6 bases and J by 11 bases, and 7 bases separated the two germline ends. The CDR3 protein is CASSSVELFF. DNA for the CDR3: TGTGCCAGCAGTAGCGTCGAGCTGTTTTTT.

This clone occurred a few times. V and J are TRBV7-2 and TRBJ1-5, with D perhaps TRBD1 (5 bases). The CDR3 contains 14 residues. Germline V gene sequence: CDR1 SGHTA, CDR2 FQGNSA. Trimming cost V 6 bases and J 4 bases, with 13 bases left between them. The CDR3 protein is CASSRPGGNQPQHF. Here the CDR3 DNA reads TGTGCCAGCAGTCGGCCGGGGGGGAATCAGCCCCAGCATTTT.

The chain couples TRBV11-2 to TRBJ1-1; D remains unclear. The V and J ends lost 3 bases and 3 bases respectively, with 8 bases between them. The V gene's germline CDR1 is SGHAT and CDR2 FQNNGV. The CDR3 contains 13 residues. This chain's CDR3 is CASSFVEYTEAFF. CDR3 DNA sequence: TGTGCCAGCAGCTTCGTCGAGTACACTGAAGCTTTCTTT.

The V gene is TRBV5-4, the J gene TRBJ2-3; D not certain. The CDR3 is 14 residues long. Germline V gene data show CDR1 as SGHNT and CDR2 as YYREEE (reference sequence). Between the trimmed V and J ends, which lost 5 bases and 2 bases, there was a span of 12 bases. CDR3 residues: CASRRTSNTDTQYF. The CDR3, as DNA: TGTGCCAGCAGACGGACCAGCAACACAGATACGCAGTATTTT.

This clone was detected once. This chain joins TRBV5-4 and TRBJ2-1; no definite D call. V lost 4 bases to trimming and J lost 5 bases, with 10 bases between them. The CDR3 length is 13 residues. Germline V gene lookup returns CDR1 SGHNT and CDR2 YYREEE (reference sequence). This chain's CDR3 is CASSPPPHNEQFF. CDR3 bases: TGTGCCAGCAGCCCACCCCCCCACAATGAGCAGTTCTTC.

The chain is built from TRBV5-6 and TRBJ1-1; tentative D call: TRBD1 (5 bases). This CDR3 has 15 amino acids. The germline V and J ends were trimmed by 3 bases and 0 bases, with 12 bases remaining between them. In germline, CDR1 is SGHDT, CDR2 YYEEEE. As DNA, the CDR3 is TGTGCCAGCAGCTCCTTACAGGCTATGAACACTGAAGCTTTCTTT. Translating gives CASSSLQAMNTEAFF. The full variable domain, rest sourced from reference TRBV5-6 and TRBJ1-1, is DAGVTQSPTHLIKTRGQQVTLRCSPKSGHDTVSWYQQALGQGPQFIFQYYEEEERQRGNFPDRFSGHQFPNYSSELNVNALLLGDSALYLCASSSLQAMNTEAFFGQGTRLTVV.

The CDR3: CASSPGQGIETQYF. In DNA, the CDR3 is TGTGCCAGCAGTCCGGGACAGGGGATTGAGACCCAGTACTTC. V is TRBV6-1 and J is TRBJ2-5; 10 bases are shared with TRBD1. With V trimmed by 5 bases and J by 5 bases, 5 bases remained unmatched. The CDR3 spans 14 residues. Germline assignment: CDR1 MNHNS and CDR2 SASEGT.

This clone was recorded once. This rearrangement joins TRBV27 to TRBJ2-1, with 13 positions matching TRBD2. The CDR3 covers 15 residues. The junction had 6 bases not matched to a gene; V was cut back by 6 bases and J by 7 bases. CDR1 and CDR2 from the germline V gene are MNHEY and SMNVEV (reference sequence). The CDR3 DNA reads as TGTGCCAGCAGACTAGCGGGAGGGGCGGGGAATGAGCAGTTCTTC. Its translation: CASRLAGGAGNEQFF.

DNA for the CDR3: TGTGCCAGCAGTGTCGGGAGTCGGGATACGCAGTATTTT. As protein: CASSVGSRDTQYF. The chain combines TRBV6-1 with TRBJ2-3, with a possible D match to TRBD2 (6 bases). V was clipped by 4 bases and J by 6 bases, with 11 bases between them. The CDR3 length is 13 residues. The V gene's germline CDR1 is MNHNS and CDR2 SASEGT.

The CDR3 spells CASSKRDFSTDTQYF. CDR3 nucleotides: TGCGCCAGCAGCAAACGGGACTTTAGCACAGATACGCAGTATTTT. The chain uses TRBV4-1 and TRBJ2-3, with D maybe TRBD2 (6 bases). The CDR3 spans 15 residues. Germline V gene data show CDR1 as MGHRA and CDR2 as YSYEKL. V lost 5 bases, J lost 0 bases, and 12 bases lay in between.

The chain employs TRBV6-4 and TRBJ2-7; possible D gene TRBD2, 5 bases. Trimming left V 0 bases short and J 6 bases short, with 6 bases between. This CDR3 has 12 amino acids. Germline V gene sequence: CDR1 MRHNA, CDR2 SNTAGT. The CDR3 bases are TGTGCCAGCAGTGACTCCAGCGGCGAGCAGTACTTC. This gives the protein CASSDSSGEQYF.

The genes are TRBV6-1 and TRBJ1-1; D uncertain. The V and J ends lost 8 bases and 0 bases respectively, with 13 bases between them. This CDR3 comprises 14 residues. From germline, CDR1 is MNHNS and CDR2 SASEGT. The CDR3 sequence is CASRTYGMNTEAFF. CDR3 in DNA: TGTGCCAGCCGAACGTACGGGATGAACACTGAAGCTTTCTTT.

The chain is built from TRBV5-1 and TRBJ2-3; D possibly corresponds to TRBD2 (5 bases). V gave up 4 bases and J gave up 4 bases, with 13 bases separating them. Germline V gene lookup returns CDR1 SGHRS and CDR2 YFSETQ. CDR3 length: 14 residues. The CDR3: CASSHSDSPDTQYF. The CDR3, as DNA: TGCGCCAGCAGCCATAGCGACTCCCCAGATACGCAGTATTTT.